A selection of T cell receptor beta chains follows, all from one sample in a study of shared T cell receptors in the human thymus. Generated by immunoSEQ multiplex PCR, the TCRdb table keeps only in-frame clones and is missing some. The sample includes about 380,000 clones, roughly 94% of them seen just once. Material for sequencing was thymocytes. These receptors were collected from a human donor. Each CDR3 is given with its conserved first and last residue. Fields, in order: clone size, J gene, V gene, D gene, CDR3 DNA, CDR3 protein. D genes are given only for firm matches. Expanded clones are given a class, and other clones once, few, many or no size at all.

.,TRBJ1-5,TRBV5-7,.,TGTGCCAACAGCCCCAGCGGGAGACCGAATCAGCCCCAGCATTTT,CANSPSGRPNQPQHF
.,TRBJ2-5,TRBV5-1,.,TGCGCCAGCAGCTTGGCCCACGCCTTCCCAGAGACCCAGTACTTC,CASSLAHAFPETQYF
.,TRBJ1-5,TRBV5-8,.,TGTGCCAGCAGCTTGTTGGGAGCTGGGCCGGAGAACAATCAGCCCCAGCATTTT,CASSLLGAGPENNQPQHF
.,TRBJ1-1,TRBV23-1,.,TGCGCCAGCAGTCAATCGAGAACCGGGTCCCGGGGGACTGAAGCTTTCTTT,CASSQSRTGSRGTEAFF
once,TRBJ2-1,TRBV29-1,TRBD1,TGCAGCGTCATGAGGACAGGGCGTGTGGGGCAGTTCTTC,CSVMRTGRVGQFF
few,TRBJ2-3,TRBV10-3,TRBD2,TGTGCCATCAGTCGGGACAGCCTAACTAGCGGGGCTCGGGATACGCAGTATTTT,CAISRDSLTSGARDTQYF
.,TRBJ1-1,TRBV21-1,.,TGTGCCAGCAGCCGTCCCTCTTATGTCACCAAACTCGACAGGCCCAACACTGAAGCTTTCTTT,CASSRPSYVTKLDRPNTEAFF
.,TRBJ2-3,TRBV12-5,TRBD2,TGTGCTAGTGGTCCGGGACTAGCGGGAGTGGCGAGCACAGATACGCAGTATTTT,CASGPGLAGVASTDTQYF
once,TRBJ2-7,TRBV7-2,TRBD2,TGTGCCAGCAGCTTAGAAACTAGCGGGATGAGCGAGCAGTACTTC,CASSLETSGMSEQYF
.,TRBJ2-7,TRBV7-9,TRBD2,TGTGCCAGCAGCTCTGCTAGCGGGTTCCTCTACGAGCAGTACTTC,CASSSASGFLYEQYF
.,TRBJ2-1,TRBV20-1,.,TGCAGTGCTAGAGGAGTCAATGAGCAGTTCTTC,CSARGVNEQFF
once,TRBJ2-7,TRBV7-9,TRBD2,TGTGCCAGCAGCGGCCGACTAGCGGCCTACGAGCAGTACTTC,CASSGRLAAYEQYF
.,TRBJ1-2,TRBV15,.,TGTGCCACCAGCAGAGATGACCTGCGGGCTAACTATGGCTACACCTTC,CATSRDDLRANYGYTF
once,TRBJ2-1,TRBV23-1,.,TGCGCCAGCAGTCCCCTCGAGAGTCCCCTCGTCAATGAGCAGTTCTTC,CASSPLESPLVNEQFF
few,TRBJ2-5,TRBV18,.,TGTGCCAGCTCACCAAAGGGGCTGAGTAGTCAGGAGACCCAGTACTTC,CASSPKGLSSQETQYF
.,TRBJ2-7,TRBV20-1,TRBD1,TGCAGTGCACACCTCCGGGACAGGTGGTACTTC,CSAHLRDRWYF
.,TRBJ2-7,TRBV5-1,TRBD1,TGCGCCAGCAGCTTGATCGACAGGGGGTTCTACGAGCAGTACTTC,CASSLIDRGFYEQYF
.,TRBJ1-1,TRBV2,.,TGTGCCAGCAGGGGCACTGAAGCTTTCTTT,CASRGTEAFF
.,TRBJ2-3,TRBV9,.,TGTGCCAGCAGCGTTGGGTCCCTAGCGATGGGGGGAGATACGCAGTATTTT,CASSVGSLAMGGDTQYF
.,TRBJ2-5,TRBV19,.,TGTGCCAGTAGTGCTTGGCCACTTGGACAAGAGACCCAGTACTTC,CASSAWPLGQETQYF
.,TRBJ2-1,TRBV18,.,TGTGCCAGCTCACCTCCGTCCTCTCGCTCCTACAATGAGCAGTTCTTC,CASSPPSSRSYNEQFF
.,TRBJ2-3,TRBV4-3,.,TGCGCCAGCAGCCAAGGAGCGGGCGGCACAGATACGCAGTATTTT,CASSQGAGGTDTQYF
.,TRBJ2-7,TRBV2,TRBD2,TGTGCCAGCCCCAGGGGGGCTAGCGGGAGGGAAACCTACGAGCAGTACTTC,CASPRGASGRETYEQYF
.,TRBJ1-1,TRBV14,TRBD1,TGTGCCAGCAGCCACAATAACAGGGGAGGCACTGAAGCTTTCTTT,CASSHNNRGGTEAFF
.,TRBJ2-7,TRBV7-8,.,TGTGCCAGCAGCTTGAGGGGCTACGAGCAGTACTTC,CASSLRGYEQYF
.,TRBJ2-3,TRBV1,.,TGCACCAGCAGCCAAGAGTGGGTTCCAGATACGCAGTATTTT,CTSSQEWVPDTQYF
.,TRBJ2-7,TRBV6-1,.,TGTGCCAGCAGTGGTCGGCAGCACTACGAGCAGTACTTC,CASSGRQHYEQYF
.,TRBJ2-1,TRBV7-2,TRBD2,TGTGCCAGCAGCTTGGGGACTAGCGGGGATCACCAGTTCTTC,CASSLGTSGDHQFF
.,TRBJ1-5,TRBV19,TRBD1,TGTGCTAGTAGTATAGAGGGACAGGGAATGCCATTCAATCAGCCCCAGCATTTT,CASSIEGQGMPFNQPQHF
.,TRBJ2-5,TRBV28,TRBD2,TGTGCCAGCACCTTCGAACCAGGGACTAGCGGGAACGGAGAGACCCAGTACTTC,CASTFEPGTSGNGETQYF
.,TRBJ2-1,TRBV5-5,TRBD2,TGTGCCAGCAGCTCGCCAGCGGGAGGGCCGAGCTGCTACAATGAGCAGTTCTTC,CASSSPAGGPSCYNEQFF
.,TRBJ1-2,TRBV5-4,.,TGTGCCAGCAGTCGACGACCCTTCTATGGCTACACCTTC,CASSRRPFYGYTF
.,TRBJ2-5,TRBV27,.,TGTGCCAGCAGTTTCCACGGGAAGCCAAGTCTTGGGTCTATTGGGAAGGAGACCCAGTACTTC,CASSFHGKPSLGSIGKETQYF
.,TRBJ2-7,TRBV28,.,TGTGCCAGCAGCCCGGACAGCCTCTACGAGCAGTACTTC,CASSPDSLYEQYF
.,TRBJ2-7,TRBV27,TRBD2,TGTGCCAGCACCTCACGAATGAGCGGGAGGTACGAGCAGTACTTC,CASTSRMSGRYEQYF
.,TRBJ1-2,TRBV6-5,.,TGTGCCAGCAGTTACGGGAGGGGCCCCCTCCTGGGCTACACCTTC,CASSYGRGPLLGYTF
.,TRBJ2-2,TRBV9,.,TGTGCCAGCAGCGTACCTTCCATCAGGGGGAACACCGGGGAGCTGTTTTTT,CASSVPSIRGNTGELFF
.,TRBJ2-3,TRBV7-3,.,TGTGCCAGCAGCTTGTCGGCGGGAATGAGCACAGATACGCAGTATTTT,CASSLSAGMSTDTQYF
.,TRBJ2-5,TRBV2,.,TGTGCCAGCGGGTCAGTCGACTTCCAAGAGACCCAGTACTTC,CASGSVDFQETQYF
.,TRBJ2-7,TRBV30,.,TGTGCCTGGATCCGGTGGACCCCCGGGGACTACGAGCAGTACTTC,CAWIRWTPGDYEQYF
.,TRBJ2-7,TRBV5-6,.,TGTGCCAGCACTCGATCCATACAGGGTGCCGAGCAGTACTTC,CASTRSIQGAEQYF